The entry that follows covers one T cell receptor (beta chain) sequence. Germline assignment: CDR1 SQVTM and CDR2 ANQGSEA. Trimming pared 8 bases from V and 2 bases from J, leaving 13 bases between. The CDR3 length is 13 residues. This sample stems from a study of T cell changes during pregnancy in multiple sclerosis. Generated by immunoSEQ multiplex PCR, the TCRdb table keeps only in-frame clones and is missing some. The sample contains 50,000 or so clones, about nine tenths of which appear only once. This clonotype was sampled from a female donor with multiple sclerosis, enrolled in a pregnancy study. The sequencing here drew on CD4+ T cells from peripheral blood mononuclear cells, taken in the second trimester of pregnancy. The chain carries TRBV29-1 and TRBJ1-3; D is undetermined. The DNA of the CDR3 is TGCAGCTGTATCGAGGCCGCTGGAAACACCATATATTTT. This encodes CSCIEAAGNTIYF. The whole variable domain, filled in from reference TRBV29-1 and TRBJ1-3, reads SAVISQKPSRDICQRGTSLTIQCQVDSQVTMMFWYRQQPGQSLTLIATANQGSEATYESGFVIDKFPISRPNLTFSTLTVSNMSPEDSSIYLCSCIEAAGNTIYFGEGSWLTVV.